One and the same sample provided the 3 T cell receptor beta chains below, sequenced in a study of control samples from healthy donors and cancer patients. The table came from immunoSEQ multiplex PCR; TCRdb's copy has only in-frame clones and leaves some out. The sample lists under 75,000 clones; 90% were seen once. The sample consisted of PBMCs. These receptors originate from a woman aged 45-60 years with colorectal cancer.

J is TRBJ2-1 and V is TRBV7-8; no definite D call. This CDR3 region has 14 residues. V dropped 1 base and J dropped 5 bases, with 9 bases sitting between them. CDR1 and CDR2 from the germline V gene are SGHVS and FQNEAQ. The CDR3, as DNA: TGTGCCAGCAGCTTAGGTAACAGAGACAATGAGCAGTTCTTC. It encodes CASSLGNRDNEQFF.

This chain links TRBV18 with TRBJ2-3, with 10 bases matching TRBD1. J gave up 3 bases and V 4 bases, and 1 base lay outside the gene matches. This CDR3 is 14 amino acids long. Per the germline V gene, CDR1 is KGHSH and CDR2 is LQKENI. The CDR3 sequence is CASSRQGATDTQYF. The DNA for the CDR3 is TGTGCCAGCTCACGACAGGGGGCGACAGATACGCAGTATTTT. Looking up the rest from reference TRBV18 and TRBJ2-3 gives the full variable domain: NAGVMQNPRHLVRRRGQEARLRCSPMKGHSHVYWYRQLPEEGLKFMVYLQKENIIDESGMPKERFSAEFPKEGPSILRIQQVVRGDSAAYFCASSRQGATDTQYFGPGTRLTVL.

V usage is TRBV10-2 and J usage is TRBJ1-5; D is perhaps TRBD1 (5 bases). Trimming stripped 8 bases from V and 7 bases from J, with 18 bases between. CDR3 size: 14 residues. CDR1 WSHSY and CDR2 SAAADI come from the germline V gene. The CDR3 reads CASWDPLRRQPQHF. The CDR3 DNA is TGCGCCAGCTGGGACCCGTTACGGAGACAGCCCCAGCATTTT.